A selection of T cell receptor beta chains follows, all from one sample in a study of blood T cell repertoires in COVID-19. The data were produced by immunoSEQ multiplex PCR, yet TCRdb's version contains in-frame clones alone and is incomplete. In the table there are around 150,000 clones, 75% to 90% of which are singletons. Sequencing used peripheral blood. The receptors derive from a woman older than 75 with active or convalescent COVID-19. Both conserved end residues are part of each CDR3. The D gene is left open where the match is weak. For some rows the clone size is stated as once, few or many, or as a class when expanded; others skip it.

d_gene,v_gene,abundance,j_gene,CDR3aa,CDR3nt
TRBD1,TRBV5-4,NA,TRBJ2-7,CASSLGAVGTGVWYEQYF,TGTGCCAGCAGCTTGGGTGCGGTAGGGACAGGTGTTTGGTACGAGCAGTACTTC
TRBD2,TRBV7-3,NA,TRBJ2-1,CASSRSGGFRNEQFF,TGTGCCAGCAGCCGGAGCGGGGGGTTCCGCAATGAGCAGTTCTTC
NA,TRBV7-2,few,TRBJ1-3,CASSLGRGSGNTIYF,TGTGCCAGCAGCTTAGGAAGGGGCTCTGGAAACACCATATATTTT
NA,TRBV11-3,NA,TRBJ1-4,CASSIYRDPTNEKLFF,TGTGCCAGCAGCATCTACAGGGACCCAACTAATGAAAAACTGTTTTTT
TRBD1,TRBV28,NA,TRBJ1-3,CASSLRQGASGNTIYF,TGTGCCAGCAGTTTACGGCAGGGGGCTTCTGGAAACACCATATATTTT
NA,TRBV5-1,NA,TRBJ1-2,CASSLVAEGFGGYTF,TGCGCCAGCAGCTTGGTGGCAGAAGGCTTCGGGGGCTACACCTTC
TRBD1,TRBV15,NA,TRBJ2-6,CATSRDTGVTGANVLTF,TGTGCCACCAGCAGAGACACAGGGGTAACTGGGGCCAACGTCCTGACTTTC
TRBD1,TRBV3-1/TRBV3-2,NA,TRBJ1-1,CASSRNRGTGDTEAFF,TGTGCCAGCAGCCGTAACAGAGGGACAGGCGACACTGAAGCTTTCTTT
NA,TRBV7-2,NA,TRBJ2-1,CASSVLTYNEQFF,TGTGCCAGCTCGGTGTTAACCTACAATGAGCAGTTCTTC
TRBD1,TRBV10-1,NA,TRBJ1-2,CASSESDREYGYTF,TGCGCCAGCAGTGAGTCGGACAGGGAGTATGGCTACACCTTC
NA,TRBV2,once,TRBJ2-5,CAHRGNGETQYF,TGCGCCCATCGGGGGAACGGAGAGACCCAGTACTTC
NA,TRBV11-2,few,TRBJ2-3,CASREGASTDTQYF,TGTGCCAGCAGGGAGGGGGCCAGCACAGATACGCAGTATTTT
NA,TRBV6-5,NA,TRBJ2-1,CASSHQAYNEQFF,TGTGCCAGCAGCCACCAGGCTTACAATGAGCAGTTCTTC
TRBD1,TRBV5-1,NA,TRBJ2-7,CASSSTSGTATYEQYF,TGCGCCAGCAGCTCTACTTCCGGGACAGCCACCTACGAGCAGTACTTC
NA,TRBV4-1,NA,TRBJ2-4,CASSQYINQGNIQYF,TGCGCCAGCAGCCAATATATTAACCAGGGGAACATTCAGTACTTC
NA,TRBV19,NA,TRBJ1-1,CASNPEGRLNTEAFF,TGTGCCAGTAACCCTGAGGGCAGACTGAACACTGAAGCTTTCTTT
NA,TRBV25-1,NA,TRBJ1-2,CASSDPGRGYTF,TGTGCCAGCAGTGACCCGGGTCGGGGCTACACCTTC
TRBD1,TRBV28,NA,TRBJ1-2,CASSLRQGVDGYTF,TGTGCCAGCAGTCTTAGACAGGGGGTGGATGGCTACACCTTC
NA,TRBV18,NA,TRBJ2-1,CASSPTQVYNEQFF,TGTGCCAGCTCACCGACACAGGTTTACAATGAGCAGTTCTTC
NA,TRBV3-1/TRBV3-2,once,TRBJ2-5,CASSRQDRLTETQYF,TGTGCCAGCAGCCGCCAGGACAGACTCACAGAGACCCAGTACTTC
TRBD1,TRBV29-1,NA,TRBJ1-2,CSVADIGTGRINYGYTF,TGCAGCGTTGCGGACATAGGGACAGGACGAATCAACTATGGCTACACCTTC
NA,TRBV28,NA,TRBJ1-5,CASSRQDSNQPQHF,TGTGCCAGCAGTCGACAGGATAGCAATCAGCCCCAGCATTTT
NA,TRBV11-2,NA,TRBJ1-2,CASTQWGGDYGYTF,TGTGCCAGCACCCAATGGGGGGGGGACTATGGCTACACCTTC
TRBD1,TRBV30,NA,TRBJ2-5,CACPRDSNQETQYF,TGTGCCTGTCCCCGGGACAGCAACCAAGAGACCCAGTACTTC
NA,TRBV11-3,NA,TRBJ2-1,CASSLQGGQGYNEQFF,TGTGCCAGCAGCTTACAGGGAGGCCAGGGCTACAATGAGCAGTTCTTC
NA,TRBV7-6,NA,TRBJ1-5,CASSLLEGGINQPQHF,TGTGCCAGCAGCCTTCTCGAAGGAGGGATCAATCAGCCCCAGCATTTT
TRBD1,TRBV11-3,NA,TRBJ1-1,CASSSDRGQGEAFF,TGTGCCAGCAGCTCTGACAGGGGGCAGGGTGAAGCTTTCTTT
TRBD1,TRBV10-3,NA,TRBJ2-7,CVTGTGNYEQYF,TGTGTCACCGGGACAGGGAATTACGAGCAGTACTTC
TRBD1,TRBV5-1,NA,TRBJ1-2,CASSPGGQGASYGYTF,TGCGCCAGCAGCCCCGGGGGACAGGGGGCAAGCTATGGCTACACCTTC
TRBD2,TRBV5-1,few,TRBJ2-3,CASTLWGGTTDTQYF,TGCGCCAGCACGCTTTGGGGGGGGACCACAGATACGCAGTATTTT